A selection of T cell receptor beta chains follows, all from one sample in a study of T-cell reconstitution after alpha-beta-depleted transplantation in children. TCRdb re-called the PCR reads through MiXCR, storing one row per CDR3 protein. Among roughly 500,000 distinct CDR3 sequences listed, roughly a tenth were seen once. Here the sequenced sample was PBMCs, taken before TCRalphabeta/CD19-depleted stem cell transplant. The receptor source for this set is a child under 10 years old with inherited bone marrow failure, due to receive a stem cell transplant. The conserved cysteine and the conserved F or W are not part of the CDR3 here.

TRBV4-3	ASQSDRGHEKLF
TRBV19	ASRTDHATNEKLY
TRBV5-1	ASSLEGTGNTIY
TRBV28	ASSLVMRGIGTDTQY
TRBV7-2	ASSLVAASNQPQH
TRBV5-1	ASSFQGELKTGELF
TRBV29-1	SLPLGTDTQY
TRBV7-2	ASSLAAGIGNEQF
TRBV10-1	ASSEGLAAEYEQY
TRBV5-1	ASSLAAGEPYNEQF
TRBV28	ASSLWGSGRNEQF
TRBV6-2/TRBV6-3	ASSYTPAGVWNEQY
TRBV29-1	SVVLGQVYNEQF
TRBV6-2/TRBV6-3	ASTHVWDPQGDTQY
TRBV2	ASSEQGDSPYEQY
TRBV21-1	ASSVRLCEQY
TRBV20-1	SARSTETQY
TRBV6-1	ASSVVLPSGANVLT
TRBV20-1	SALAENTDTQY
TRBV4-3	ASSPGPPDTQY
TRBV5-1	ASSGAKPSIGQF
TRBV10-3	AISGGRDGYT
TRBV19	ASSRLPGTTNYGYT
TRBV7-7	ASSLSLARFDEQF
TRBV12-3/TRBV12-4	ASSHHEDNQPQH
TRBV2	ASWGMGETTGELF
TRBV24-1	ATSDYGDDQETQY
TRBV13	ASSLALLAGGPNEQF
TRBV25-1	ASSDRYNSPLH
TRBV20-1	SAAGDDYNEQF
TRBV5-5	ASTADRAATEAF
TRBV7-2	ASRSTDTDTQY
TRBV21-1	ARSGQRHGYT
TRBV15	ATSLPAGKGQETQY
TRBV3-1	ASSGLDSYEQY
TRBV20-1	SAREEVTYEQY
TRBV21-1	ASSKGQGLYYGYT
TRBV12-3/TRBV12-4	ASSFLQEPTGELF
TRBV5-1	ASSFPGQGPPRVNTEAF
TRBV27	ASSSGAGTLQPQH
TRBV20-1	SASQPLAYNSPLH
TRBV7-2	ASSPFGGLAKNIQY
TRBV4-1	ASSPRDPETQY
TRBV27	ASSLSESGELF
TRBV18	ASSPIGTGSGNTIY
TRBV7-8	ASSLTKDGYT
TRBV20-1	SASGGLGQADTQY